This T cell receptor beta chain was observed in a study of shared clonotypes between healthy human individuals. Details on this clone: What it binds is not known.

Authors' methods: From ImmunoSEQ came sequences covering only the junction and carrying no quality scores, so filtering differed. Clones were sequenced by immunoSEQ multiplex PCR, and TCRdb holds only the in-frame ones, with some missing. V, J and clone size are taken as reported in that table, and D and trimming were inferred from the DNA itself. This sample has roughly 1,000,000 clones, with roughly 74% found just once. V lost 5 bases to trimming and J lost 0 bases; unmatched junction nucleotides: 10. This CDR3 contains 17 residues. Germline CDR1 is MDHEN and CDR2 is SYDVKM. Study-wide results and caveats: A limitation of the genetic and exposure-history diversity represented arose from few donors. Naive CD4 clonotype sharing across a handful of donors was approximately 5%. Only blood was sampled; tissue repertoires likely differ.

The sequence was collected from a man between 18 and 29 years old in good health. Some clones in this sample may be carry-over from other donors' samples. Sequenced material: memory CD4+ T cells from PBMCs. Noted subset: CD45RA-negative fraction. This chain joins TRBV28 and TRBJ1-3, with 7 bases aligning to TRBD1. This chain's CDR3 is CASSSTGTDFSGNTIYF. CDR3 nucleotides: TGTGCCAGCAGTAGTACCGGGACAGACTTCTCTGGAAACACCATATATTTT.